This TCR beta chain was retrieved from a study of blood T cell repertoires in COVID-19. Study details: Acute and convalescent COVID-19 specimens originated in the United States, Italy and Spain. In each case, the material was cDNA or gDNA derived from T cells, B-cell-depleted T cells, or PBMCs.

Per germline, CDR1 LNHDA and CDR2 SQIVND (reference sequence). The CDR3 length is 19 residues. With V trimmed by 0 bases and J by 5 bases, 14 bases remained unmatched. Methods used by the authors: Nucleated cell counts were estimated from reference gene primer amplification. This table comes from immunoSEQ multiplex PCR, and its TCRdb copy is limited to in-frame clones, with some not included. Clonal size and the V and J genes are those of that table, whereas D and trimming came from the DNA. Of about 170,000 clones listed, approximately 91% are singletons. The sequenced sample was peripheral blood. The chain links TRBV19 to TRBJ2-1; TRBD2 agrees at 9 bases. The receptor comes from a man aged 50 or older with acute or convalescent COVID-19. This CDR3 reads CASSIDPLAGPSENNEQFF. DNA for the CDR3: TGTGCCAGTAGTATAGATCCCCTAGCGGGACCTTCTGAGAACAATGAGCAGTTCTTC.